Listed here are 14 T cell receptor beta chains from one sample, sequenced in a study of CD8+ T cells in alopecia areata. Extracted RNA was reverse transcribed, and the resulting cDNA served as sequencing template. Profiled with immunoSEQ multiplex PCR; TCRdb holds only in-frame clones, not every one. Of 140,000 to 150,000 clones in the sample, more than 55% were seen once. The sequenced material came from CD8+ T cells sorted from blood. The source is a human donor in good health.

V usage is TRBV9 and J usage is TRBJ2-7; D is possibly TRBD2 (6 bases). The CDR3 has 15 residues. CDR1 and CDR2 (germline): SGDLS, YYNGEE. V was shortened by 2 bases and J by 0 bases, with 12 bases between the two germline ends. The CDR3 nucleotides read TGTGCCAGCAGCGTTCCGGGACTCGTCTCCTACGAGCAGTACTTC. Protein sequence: CASSVPGLVSYEQYF.

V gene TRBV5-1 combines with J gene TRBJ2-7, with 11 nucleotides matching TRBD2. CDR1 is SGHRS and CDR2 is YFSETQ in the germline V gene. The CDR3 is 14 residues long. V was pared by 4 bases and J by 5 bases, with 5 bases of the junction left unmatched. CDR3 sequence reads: CASSVLAGVDEQYF. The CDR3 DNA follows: TGCGCCAGCAGCGTACTAGCGGGAGTCGACGAGCAGTACTTC.

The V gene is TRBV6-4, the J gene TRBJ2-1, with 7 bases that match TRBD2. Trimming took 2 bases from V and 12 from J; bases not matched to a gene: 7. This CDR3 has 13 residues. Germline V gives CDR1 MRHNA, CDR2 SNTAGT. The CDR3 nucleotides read TGTGCCAGCAGTGACCCAGCGGGATCGCGGCAGTTCTTC. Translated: CASSDPAGSRQFF.

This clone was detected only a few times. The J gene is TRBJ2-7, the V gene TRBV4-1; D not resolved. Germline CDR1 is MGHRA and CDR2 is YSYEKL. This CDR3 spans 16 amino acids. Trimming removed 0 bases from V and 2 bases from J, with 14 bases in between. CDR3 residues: CASSQEPNSAAYEQYF. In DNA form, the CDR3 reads TGCGCCAGCAGCCAAGAGCCGAACTCAGCCGCCTACGAGCAGTACTTC.

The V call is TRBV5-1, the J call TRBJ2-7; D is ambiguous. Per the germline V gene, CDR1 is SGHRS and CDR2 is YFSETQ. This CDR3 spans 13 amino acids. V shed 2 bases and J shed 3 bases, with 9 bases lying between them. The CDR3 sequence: CASSFRQNYEQYF. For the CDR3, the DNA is TGCGCCAGCAGCTTCAGGCAGAACTACGAGCAGTACTTC.

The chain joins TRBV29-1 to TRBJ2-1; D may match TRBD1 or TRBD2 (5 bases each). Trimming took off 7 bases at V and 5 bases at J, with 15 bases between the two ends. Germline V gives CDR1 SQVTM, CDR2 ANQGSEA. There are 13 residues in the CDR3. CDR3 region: CSGLTGGNNEQFF. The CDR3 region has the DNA TGCAGCGGACTGACTGGGGGTAACAATGAGCAGTTCTTC.

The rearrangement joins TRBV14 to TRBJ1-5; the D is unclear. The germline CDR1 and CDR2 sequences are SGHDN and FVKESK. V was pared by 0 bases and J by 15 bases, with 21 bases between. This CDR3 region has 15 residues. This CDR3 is CASSQDREDGQQRHF. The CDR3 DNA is TGTGCCAGCAGCCAAGACCGGGAGGACGGGCAGCAGAGGCATTTT.

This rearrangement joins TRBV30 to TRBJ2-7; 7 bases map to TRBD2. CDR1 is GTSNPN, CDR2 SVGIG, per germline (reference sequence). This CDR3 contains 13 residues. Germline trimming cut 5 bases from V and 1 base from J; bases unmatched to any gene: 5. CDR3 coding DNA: TGTGCCTGGCGGTCTAGCGGTTCCTACGAGCAGTACTTC. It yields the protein CAWRSSGSYEQYF.

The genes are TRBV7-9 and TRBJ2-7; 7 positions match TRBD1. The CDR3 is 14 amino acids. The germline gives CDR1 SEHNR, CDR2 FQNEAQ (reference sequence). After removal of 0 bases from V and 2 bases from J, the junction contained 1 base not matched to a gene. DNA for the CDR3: TGTGCCAGCAGCTTAGCTGGGACAGCCTACGAGCAGTACTTC. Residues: CASSLAGTAYEQYF.

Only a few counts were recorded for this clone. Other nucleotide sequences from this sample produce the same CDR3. The CDR3 region is CSVEAYYEQYF. The CDR3 nucleotides are TGCAGCGTTGAAGCTTACTACGAGCAGTACTTC. V and J are TRBV29-1 and TRBJ2-7, with D unclear. CDR1 is SQVTM, CDR2 ANQGSEA, per germline. V lost 1 base and J lost 3, with 4 bases in between. This CDR3 spans 11 amino acids.

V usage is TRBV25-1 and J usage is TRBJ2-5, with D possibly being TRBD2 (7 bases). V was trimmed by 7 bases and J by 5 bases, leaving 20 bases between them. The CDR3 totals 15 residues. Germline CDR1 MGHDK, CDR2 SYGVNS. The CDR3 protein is CASTSRRGGRETQYF. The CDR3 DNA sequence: TGTGCCAGCACATCACGTAGGGGGGGAAGGGAGACCCAGTACTTC.

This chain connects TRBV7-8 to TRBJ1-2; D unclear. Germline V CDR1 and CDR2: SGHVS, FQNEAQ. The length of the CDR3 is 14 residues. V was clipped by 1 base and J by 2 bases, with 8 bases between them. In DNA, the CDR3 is TGTGCCAGCAGCTTAGGGGGTTCCAACTATGGCTACACCTTC. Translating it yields CASSLGGSNYGYTF.

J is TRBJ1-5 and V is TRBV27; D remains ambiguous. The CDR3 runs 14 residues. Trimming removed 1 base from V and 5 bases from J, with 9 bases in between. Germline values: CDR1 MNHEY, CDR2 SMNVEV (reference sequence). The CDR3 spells CASSLLGQYQPQHF. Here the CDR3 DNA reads TGTGCCAGCAGTTTATTAGGGCAGTATCAGCCCCAGCATTTT.

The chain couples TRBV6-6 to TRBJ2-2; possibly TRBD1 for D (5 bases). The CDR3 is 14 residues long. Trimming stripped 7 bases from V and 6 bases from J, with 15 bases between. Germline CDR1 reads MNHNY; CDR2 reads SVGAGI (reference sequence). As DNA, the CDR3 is TGTGCCAGCATTGGACATTACGGGTCCGGGGAGCTGTTTTTT. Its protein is CASIGHYGSGELFF.